This T cell receptor (beta chain) is from a study of blood T cell repertoires in COVID-19. Overall study context: In each case, the material was cDNA or gDNA derived from T cells, B-cell-depleted T cells, or PBMCs.

In the case of this clone: A read error may account for a junction end that differs from germline.

In the authors' workflow: Estimates of nucleated cell counts were drawn from the amplification of reference gene primers. Here immunoSEQ multiplex PCR was the method, and the copy in TCRdb shows in-frame clones only, minus some. D and trimming were read from the DNA, whereas the V and J calls and clone size are those reported in that table. Seen here are a few hundred thousand clones, over 75% observed once, and the top ten hold 3.5% to 4.5%. The CDR3 is 11 residues long. Participants' reported clinical history set cohort assignment. Donors of Cohort 3 who recovered were those that had two negative PCRs, clearance, or symptom resolution.

V gene TRBV12-3 or TRBV12-4 combines with J gene TRBJ2-3; D ambiguous. The receptor was derived from a woman in her 30s who had recovered from COVID-19. The sample comprised PBMCs or T cells enriched from blood (not recorded which). The CDR3 loop reads CASTLRDTQYF. CDR3 DNA sequence: TGTGCCAGCACTTTACGGGATACGCAGTATTTT.